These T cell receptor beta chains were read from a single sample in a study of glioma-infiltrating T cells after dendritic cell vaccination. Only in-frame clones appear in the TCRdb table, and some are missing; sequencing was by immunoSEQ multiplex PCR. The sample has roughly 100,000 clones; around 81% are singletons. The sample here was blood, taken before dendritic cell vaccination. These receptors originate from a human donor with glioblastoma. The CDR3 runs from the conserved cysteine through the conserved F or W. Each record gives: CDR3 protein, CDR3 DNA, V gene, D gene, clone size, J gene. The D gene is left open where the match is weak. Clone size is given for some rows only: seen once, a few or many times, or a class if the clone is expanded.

CASSLTANTGELFF TGTGCCAGCAGCTTGACAGCGAACACCGGGGAGCTGTTTTTT TRBV5-4 . . TRBJ2-2
CAISVRPTGGSEKLFF TGTGCCATCAGCGTACGACCGACAGGGGGTTCAGAAAAACTGTTTTTT TRBV10-3 TRBD1 . TRBJ1-4
CASSQMQAGVNTGELFF TGCGCCAGCAGCCAAATGCAGGCGGGGGTAAACACCGGGGAGCTGTTTTTT TRBV4-1 TRBD2 . TRBJ2-2
CASSSDEQFF TGTGCCAGCAGCTCGGATGAGCAGTTCTTC TRBV9 . . TRBJ2-1
CASTTADSGANVLTF TGTGCCAGCACAACAGCCGACTCTGGGGCCAACGTCCTGACTTTC TRBV25-1 . . TRBJ2-6
CASATDRGSGQPQHF TGTGCCAGCGCAACGGACAGGGGTTCGGGTCAGCCCCAGCATTTT TRBV4-2 TRBD1 . TRBJ1-5
CASSLVRSTDTQYF TGTGCCAGCAGCTTAGTCAGGAGCACAGATACGCAGTATTTT TRBV7-2 . few TRBJ2-3
CASSSPRTDTQYF TGTGCCAGCAGCTCTCCCCGCACAGATACGCAGTATTTT TRBV11-3 . . TRBJ2-3
CASSQAQGSSPLHF TGCGCCAGCAGCCAGGCCCAGGGGAGTTCACCCCTCCACTTT TRBV5-1 . . TRBJ1-6
CASRDIAGGLGELFF TGTGCCAGCAGGGACATAGCGGGGGGGCTCGGGGAGCTGTTTTTT TRBV7-2 TRBD2 . TRBJ2-2
CASSLLRGGDEQFF TGTGCCAGCAGCTTATTGCGGGGGGGCGATGAGCAGTTCTTC TRBV7-8 TRBD2 . TRBJ2-1
CASSDPNSRVGDGYTF TGTGCCAGCAGTGATCCTAACTCCAGGGTAGGCGACGGCTACACCTTC TRBV2 . . TRBJ1-2
CASTRADGEKLFF TGCGCCAGCACCAGAGCGGATGGTGAAAAACTGTTTTTT TRBV5-1 . . TRBJ1-4
CSVGWDNYNEQFF TGCAGCGTTGGCTGGGACAACTACAATGAGCAGTTCTTC TRBV29-1 . . TRBJ2-1
CASSPQRGTNTGELFF TGTGCCAGCAGCCCCCAGCGGGGGACGAACACCGGGGAGCTGTTTTTT TRBV9 TRBD2 . TRBJ2-2
CASSLGSSARGHEQYF TGTGCCAGCAGCTTAGGAAGCTCAGCGCGCGGCCACGAGCAGTACTTC TRBV11-3 . . TRBJ2-7
CASSLQTGMDEQYF TGCGCCAGCAGCTTGCAAACAGGGATGGACGAGCAGTACTTC TRBV5-1 . few TRBJ2-7
CASSFLQSTYEQYF TGCGCCAGCAGCTTCTTACAGTCCACCTACGAGCAGTACTTC TRBV5-1 . . TRBJ2-7
CASSLVWASYEQYF TGTGCCAGCAGCTTAGTTTGGGCCAGCTACGAGCAGTACTTC TRBV7-2 . . TRBJ2-7
CASSESFGGGDEQYF TGTGCCAGCAGTGAATCTTTCGGGGGAGGTGACGAGCAGTACTTC TRBV25-1 . . TRBJ2-7
CASLQGEAGELFF TGCGCCAGCCTCCAGGGGGAGGCCGGGGAGCTGTTTTTT TRBV5-1 . . TRBJ2-2
CASRTLGDTQYF TGTGCCAGTAGGACTCTTGGAGATACGCAGTATTTT TRBV19 . . TRBJ2-3
CASSKGTVATNEKLFF TGCGCCAGCAGCAAAGGAACAGTTGCAACTAATGAAAAACTGTTTTTT TRBV4-3 . . TRBJ1-4
CASTRTAMNTEAFF TGTGCCAGCACCCGGACAGCCATGAACACTGAAGCTTTCTTT TRBV28 . . TRBJ1-1
CASSSTGTDRREQYF TGTGCCAGCAGTTCCACCGGGACAGACCGACGCGAGCAGTACTTC TRBV27 TRBD1 few TRBJ2-7
CASRSTGEQYF TGTGCCAGCAGATCGACAGGTGAGCAGTACTTC TRBV5-6 . . TRBJ2-7
CASSLMDRNTEAFF TGCGCCAGCAGCCTCATGGACAGGAACACTGAAGCTTTCTTT TRBV5-1 . . TRBJ1-1
CASTLTSPPTDTQYF TGCGCCAGCACTCTTACTAGTCCCCCCACAGATACGCAGTATTTT TRBV5-1 . few TRBJ2-3
CAIRRSEGGTGELFF TGTGCCATCAGACGTAGCGAGGGAGGCACCGGGGAGCTGTTTTTT TRBV10-3 . . TRBJ2-2
CASSAGLARLETQYF TGCGCCAGCAGCGCCGGACTAGCGAGGTTGGAGACCCAGTACTTC TRBV4-3 TRBD2 . TRBJ2-5
CASSPRGAYEQYF TGTGCCAGCAGCCCACGGGGGGCCTACGAGCAGTACTTC TRBV6-5 TRBD2 . TRBJ2-7
CASSAGQGAYGYTF TGTGCCAGCAGCGCTGGACAGGGCGCCTATGGCTACACCTTC TRBV9 TRBD1 . TRBJ1-2
CASSPMAARGFNEQYF TGTGCCAGCTCACCCATGGCCGCCAGGGGTTTCAACGAGCAGTACTTC TRBV18 . few TRBJ2-7
CASSQVGQGRMSPLHF TGCGCCAGCAGCCAAGTGGGACAGGGGAGAATGTCACCCCTCCACTTT TRBV4-3 TRBD1 . TRBJ1-6
CASSLSASMETQYF TGTGCCAGCAGCTTATCGGCTAGTATGGAGACCCAGTACTTC TRBV7-2 . . TRBJ2-5